This entry lists 21 T cell receptor beta chains sequenced from one sample in a study of metastatic and nonmetastatic thyroid tumors. TCRdb called clones again from the PCR reads with MiXCR. The sample shows some 10,000 clones, under 30% of them seen only once. No patient received treatment before thyroid surgery. The sequencing input was tumor tissue. The receptors were sampled from a female donor with papillary thyroid cancer or a benign thyroid nodule (not recorded which). Some clones in this sample may be carry-over from other donors' samples.

The rearrangement uses TRBV11-3 and TRBJ2-2; no reliable D call. Trimming took off 3 bases at V and 3 bases at J, with 2 bases between the two ends. This CDR3 spans 12 amino acids. Germline V lookup: CDR1 SGHNT, CDR2 YENEEA. CDR3 sequence (DNA): TGTGCCAGCAGCTTCGACACCGGGGAGCTGTTTTTT. It encodes CASSFDTGELFF.

This clone has more than one count but fewer than ten. The J gene is TRBJ2-1, the V gene TRBV6-6, with a weak D call TRBD1 (6 bases). The CDR3 is made up of 15 amino acids. V gave up 0 bases and J gave up 4 bases, with 10 bases separating them. CDR1 MNHNY and CDR2 SVGAGI come from the germline V gene (reference sequence). DNA for the CDR3: TGTGCCAGCAGTTACTCGAGCAGGGGTTACAATGAGCAGTTCTTC. This encodes CASSYSSRGYNEQFF.

The chain employs TRBV7-3 and TRBJ2-7, with TRBD1 matching over 11 bases. The CDR3 totals 15 residues. CDR1 is SGHTA, CDR2 FQGTGA, per germline. Germline trimming cut 4 bases from V and 3 bases from J; bases unmatched to any gene: 5. The CDR3 spells CASSSGTGGLYEQYF. As DNA, the CDR3 is TGTGCCAGCAGCTCCGGGACAGGGGGTCTCTACGAGCAGTACTTC.

This chain joins TRBV6-2 or TRBV6-3 and TRBJ2-3, with 8 nucleotides matching TRBD2. The germline CDR1 and CDR2 sequences are MNHEY and SVGEGT. The CDR3 is 16 amino acids. J was trimmed by 3 bases and V by 4 bases; bases with no gene match: 9. For the CDR3, the DNA is TGTGCCAGCAGTTCTCTCCCGGGAGGGACGACAGATACGCAGTATTTT. Its translation: CASSSLPGGTTDTQYF.

This clone is medium-sized by share. Additional DNA sequences in this sample encode the identical CDR3. This chain links TRBV6-1 with TRBJ2-2, with a possible D match to TRBD2 (6 bases). The V end lost 0 bases, the J end lost 6 bases, and 8 bases lay between the germline ends. The CDR3 contains 14 residues. Germline-derived CDR1 and CDR2 are MNHNS and SASEGT. CDR3 protein: CASSEAWEAGELFF. As DNA, the CDR3 is TGTGCCAGCAGTGAAGCGTGGGAGGCCGGGGAGCTGTTTTTT.

V gene TRBV6-1 combines with J gene TRBJ2-6; weak D call: TRBD2 (6 bases). Trimming took off 5 bases at V and 4 bases at J, with 21 bases between the two ends. The germline CDR1 and CDR2 sequences are MNHNS and SASEGT. This CDR3 contains 18 residues. In DNA form, the CDR3 reads TGTGCCAGCAGTCAGAAGCGGGTGGCCTTTGGGGGGGCCAACGTCCTGACTTTC. This translates into CASSQKRVAFGGANVLTF.

This clone turned up a few times. The V gene is TRBV27, the J gene TRBJ1-2; 10 bases align to TRBD1. There are 16 residues in the CDR3. Germline assignment: CDR1 MNHEY and CDR2 SMNVEV (reference sequence). V dropped 4 bases and J dropped 6; count of bases not matched to a gene: 11. CDR3 sequence reads: CASSSIPGTGEHGYTF. The CDR3 DNA is TGTGCCAGCAGTTCAATTCCAGGGACAGGGGAACATGGCTACACCTTC.

The gene calls are TRBV20-1 and TRBJ1-1; maybe TRBD1 (6 bases). V lost 6 bases to trimming and J lost 4 bases, with 15 bases between them. Per the germline V gene, CDR1 is DFQATT and CDR2 is SNEGSKA (reference sequence). There are 13 residues in the CDR3. The CDR3 DNA reads as TGCAGTGCCTTACATAAGGGGGTCACTGAAGCTTTCTTT. Translated, it gives CSALHKGVTEAFF.

In its sample, this clone was seen a few times. The V gene is TRBV6-1, the J gene TRBJ2-2; possible D gene TRBD1, 5 bases. The CDR3 totals 14 residues. Trimming left V 7 bases short and J 1 base short, with 10 bases between. Germline CDR1 and CDR2: MNHNS and SASEGT. CDR3 coding DNA: TGTGCCAGCACTCAGGGTGGGAACACCGGGGAGCTGTTTTTT. This translates into CASTQGGNTGELFF.

The chain recombines TRBV11-3 with TRBJ1-6, with D perhaps TRBD1 (5 bases). Germline CDR1 is SGHNT and CDR2 is YENEEA. This CDR3 spans 14 amino acids. Trimming pared 4 bases from V and 9 bases from J, leaving 13 bases between. The DNA for the CDR3 is TGTGCCAGCAGCTACCAGGGTTGGGGTTCACCCCTCCACTTT. It translates to CASSYQGWGSPLHF.

The table lists this clone with a few counts. The J gene is TRBJ1-5, the V gene TRBV19; D is unclear. The CDR3 totals 15 residues. The V and J ends lost 5 bases and 9 bases respectively, with 20 bases between them. Germline CDR1 and CDR2: LNHDA and SQIVND (reference sequence). For the CDR3, the DNA is TGTGCCAGTAGTGCGGCCCGGGCCGAAGGACGGCCCCAGCATTTT. Translated, it gives CASSAARAEGRPQHF.

This clone was counted at least ten times. The rearrangement joins TRBV5-4 to TRBJ1-1; D may be TRBD1 (5 bases). CDR1 and CDR2 from the germline V gene are SGHNT and YYREEE (reference sequence). The CDR3 runs 16 residues. Trimming cost V 7 bases and J 0 bases, with 19 bases left between them. The CDR3 sequence: CASLRHTGTVNTEAFF. In DNA, the CDR3 is TGTGCCAGCCTACGTCACACGGGGACGGTGAACACTGAAGCTTTCTTT. Full variable domain (outside the CDR3, taken from reference TRBV5-4 and TRBJ1-1): ETGVTQSPTHLIKTRGQQVTLRCSSQSGHNTVSWYQQALGQGPQFIFQYYREEENGRGNFPPRFSGLQFPNYSSELNVNALELDDSALYLCASLRHTGTVNTEAFFGQGTRLTVV.

This clone was seen a few times. The rearrangement uses TRBV15 and TRBJ1-2; D call uncertain. V lost 0 bases and J 5 bases, leaving 13 bases between the germline ends. CDR1 is LNHNV and CDR2 is YYDKDF in the germline V gene (reference sequence). The CDR3 totals 15 residues. CDR3 protein: CATSRDAGYRYGYTF. The DNA for the CDR3 is TGTGCCACCAGCAGAGATGCCGGATACCGGTATGGCTACACCTTC.

This clone was recorded a few times. A read error is likely, as this CDR3 ends without the conserved phenylalanine or tryptophan. This chain connects TRBV6-6 to TRBJ1-1; 7 bases agree with TRBD1. V was clipped by 0 bases and J by 2 bases; unmatched bases: 6. The CDR3 is made up of 16 amino acids. Looked up from germline, CDR1 is MNHNY and CDR2 is SVGAGI (reference sequence). The CDR3 DNA follows: TGTGCCAGCAGTTACTCGGTCGGGACAGTCAACACTGAAGCTTTCTAT. Amino acids: CASSYSVGTVNTEAFY.

This clone is medium-sized by share. The chain is built from TRBV6-1 and TRBJ2-5; TRBD2 matches 7 bases. Per germline, CDR1 MNHNS and CDR2 SASEGT. The CDR3 has 13 residues. The V and J ends lost 5 bases and 7 bases, in that order; junction bases with no gene match: 7. For the CDR3, the DNA is TGTGCCAGCAGTCGGACTAGGATTGGGACCCAGTACTTC. This translates into CASSRTRIGTQYF.

The V call is TRBV12-3 or TRBV12-4, the J call TRBJ2-7; 11 bases fit TRBD1. This CDR3 comprises 17 residues. V lost 5 bases to trimming and J lost 4 bases; unmatched junction nucleotides: 13. CDR3 sequence (DNA): TGTGCCAGCAGTCGACCCGGGACAGGGGGGCGTGGGTACGAGCAGTACTTC. Residues: CASSRPGTGGRGYEQYF.

This clone occurred a few times. The J gene is TRBJ1-6, the V gene TRBV6-1; 8 nucleotides agree with TRBD1. Germline V gene data show CDR1 as MNHNS and CDR2 as SASEGT. V lost 2 bases to trimming and J lost 8 bases; unmatched junction nucleotides: 5. The CDR3 spans 15 residues. This chain's CDR3 is CASSETTGEDSPLHF. CDR3 sequence (DNA): TGTGCCAGCAGTGAAACGACAGGGGAGGATTCACCCCTCCACTTT.

J is TRBJ1-1 and V is TRBV7-9; D gene uncertain. The CDR3 has 15 residues. V lost 2 bases and J 4 bases, leaving 14 bases between the germline ends. The germline gives CDR1 SEHNR, CDR2 FQNEAQ (reference sequence). The CDR3 protein is CASSLSGVYGTEAFF. The CDR3 coding sequence is TGTGCCAGCAGCTTAAGTGGGGTTTATGGCACTGAAGCTTTCTTT.

V is TRBV7-2 and J is TRBJ2-2; D uncertain. The CDR3 contains 14 residues. Germline-derived CDR1 and CDR2 are SGHTA and FQGNSA. The ends were cut back, 7 bases at V and 1 base at J, with 10 bases in the middle. DNA of the CDR3: TGTGCCAGCACCCATGGGGTGAACACCGGGGAGCTGTTTTTT. As protein: CASTHGVNTGELFF.

The chain carries TRBV6-1 and TRBJ2-7; D not certain. Germline loops: CDR1 MNHNS, CDR2 SASEGT. V was cut by 7 bases and J by 3 bases, with 7 bases left in between. The CDR3 totals 11 residues. The CDR3 DNA reads as TGTGCCAGCAAAGTAAACTACGAGCAGTACTTC. It translates to CASKVNYEQYF.

Relative to its sample, this clone is medium-sized. V usage is TRBV30 and J usage is TRBJ2-7, with D maybe TRBD1 (5 bases). V was clipped by 0 bases and J by 0 bases, with 12 bases between them. The CDR3 is 15 residues long. CDR1 is GTSNPN, CDR2 SVGIG, per germline (reference sequence). The CDR3 reads CAWSVGFDSSYEQYF. The CDR3 region has the DNA TGTGCCTGGAGTGTAGGGTTTGACAGCTCCTACGAGCAGTACTTC.